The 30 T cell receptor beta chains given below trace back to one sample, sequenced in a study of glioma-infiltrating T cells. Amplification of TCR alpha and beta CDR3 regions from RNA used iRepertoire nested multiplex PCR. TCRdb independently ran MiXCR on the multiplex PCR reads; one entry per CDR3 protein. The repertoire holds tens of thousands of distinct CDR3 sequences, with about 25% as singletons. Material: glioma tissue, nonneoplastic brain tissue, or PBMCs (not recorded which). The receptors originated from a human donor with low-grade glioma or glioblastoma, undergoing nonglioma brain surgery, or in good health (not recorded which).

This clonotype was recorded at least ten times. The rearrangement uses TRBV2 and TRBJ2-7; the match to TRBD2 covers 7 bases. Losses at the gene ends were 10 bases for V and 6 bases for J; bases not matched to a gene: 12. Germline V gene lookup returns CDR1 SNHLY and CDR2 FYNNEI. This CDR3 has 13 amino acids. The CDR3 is CATQGGQSSEQYF. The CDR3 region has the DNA TGTGCCACCCAGGGAGGGCAGTCGAGCGAGCAGTACTTC. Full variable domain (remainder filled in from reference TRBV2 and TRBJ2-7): EPEVTQTPSHQVTQMGQEVILRCVPISNHLYFYWYRQILGQKVEFLVSFYNNEISEKSEIFDDQFSVERPDGSNFTLKIRSTKLEDSAMYFCATQGGQSSEQYFGPGTRLTVT.

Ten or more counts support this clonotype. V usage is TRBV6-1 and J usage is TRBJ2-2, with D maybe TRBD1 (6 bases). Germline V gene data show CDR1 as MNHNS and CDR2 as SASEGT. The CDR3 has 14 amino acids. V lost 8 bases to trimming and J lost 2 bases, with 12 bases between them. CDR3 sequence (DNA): TGTGCCAGCCGAAGGACAGCTAACACCGGGGAGCTGTTTTTT. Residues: CASRRTANTGELFF.

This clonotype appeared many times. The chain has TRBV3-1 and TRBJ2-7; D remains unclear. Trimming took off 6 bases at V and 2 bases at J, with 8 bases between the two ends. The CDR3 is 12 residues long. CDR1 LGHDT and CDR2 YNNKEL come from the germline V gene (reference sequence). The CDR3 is CASSSIAYEQYF. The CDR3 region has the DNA TGTGCCAGCAGTTCTATAGCCTACGAGCAGTACTTC.

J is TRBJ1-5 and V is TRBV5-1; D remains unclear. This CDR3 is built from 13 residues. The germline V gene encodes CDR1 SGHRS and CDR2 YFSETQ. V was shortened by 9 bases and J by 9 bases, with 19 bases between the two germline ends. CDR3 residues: CATLQSVPRPQHF. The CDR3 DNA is TGCGCCACCCTGCAGTCGGTGCCCCGGCCCCAGCATTTT.

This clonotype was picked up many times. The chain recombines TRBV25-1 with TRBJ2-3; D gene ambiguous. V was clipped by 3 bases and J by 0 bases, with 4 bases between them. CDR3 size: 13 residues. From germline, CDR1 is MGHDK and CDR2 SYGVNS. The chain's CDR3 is CASSEISTDTQYF. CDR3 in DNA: TGTGCCAGCAGTGAGATCAGCACAGATACGCAGTATTTT.

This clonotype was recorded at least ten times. The CDR3 spells CASSQARGLTDTQYF. The CDR3 coding sequence is TGTGCCAGCAGCCAAGCAAGGGGCCTCACAGATACGCAGTATTTT. This chain joins TRBV3-1 and TRBJ2-3; D perhaps matches TRBD1 (5 bases). Germline V gene lookup returns CDR1 LGHDT and CDR2 YNNKEL (reference sequence). This CDR3 is 15 amino acids long. Trimming cost V 1 base and J 2 bases, with 10 bases left between them.

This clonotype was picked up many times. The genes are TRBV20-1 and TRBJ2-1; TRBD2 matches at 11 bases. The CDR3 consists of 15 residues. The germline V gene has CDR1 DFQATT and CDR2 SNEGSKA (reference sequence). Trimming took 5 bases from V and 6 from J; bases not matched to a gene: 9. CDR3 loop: CSALAMGLAANEQFF. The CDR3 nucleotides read TGCAGTGCTTTGGCAATGGGACTAGCGGCCAATGAGCAGTTCTTC.

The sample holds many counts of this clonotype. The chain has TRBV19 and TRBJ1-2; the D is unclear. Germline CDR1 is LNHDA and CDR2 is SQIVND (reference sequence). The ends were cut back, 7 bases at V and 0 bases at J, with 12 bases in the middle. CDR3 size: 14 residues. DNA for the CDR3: TGTGCCAGTATTGACGGAGGATCTAACTATGGCTACACCTTC. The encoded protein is CASIDGGSNYGYTF.

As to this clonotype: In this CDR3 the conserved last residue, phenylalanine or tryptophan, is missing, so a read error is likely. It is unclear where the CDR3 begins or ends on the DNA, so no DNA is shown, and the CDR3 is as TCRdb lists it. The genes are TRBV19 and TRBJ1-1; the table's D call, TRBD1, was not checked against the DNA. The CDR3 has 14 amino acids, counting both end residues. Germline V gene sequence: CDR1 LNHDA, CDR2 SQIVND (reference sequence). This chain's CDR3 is CASSIDRQHTEALV.

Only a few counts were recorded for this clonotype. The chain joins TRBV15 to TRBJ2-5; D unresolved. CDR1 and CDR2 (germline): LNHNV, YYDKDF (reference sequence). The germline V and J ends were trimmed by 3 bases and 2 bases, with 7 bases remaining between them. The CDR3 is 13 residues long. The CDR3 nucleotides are TGTGCCACCAGCAGGGGCTTTCAAGAGACCCAGTACTTC. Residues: CATSRGFQETQYF.

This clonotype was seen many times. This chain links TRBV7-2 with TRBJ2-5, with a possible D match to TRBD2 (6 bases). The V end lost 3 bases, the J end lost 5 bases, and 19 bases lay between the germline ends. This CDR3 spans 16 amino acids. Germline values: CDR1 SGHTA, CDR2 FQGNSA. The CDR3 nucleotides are TGTGCCAGCAGCTTGAGAGGCGGCGGGGTCGGTGAGACCCAGTACTTC. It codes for CASSLRGGGVGETQYF.

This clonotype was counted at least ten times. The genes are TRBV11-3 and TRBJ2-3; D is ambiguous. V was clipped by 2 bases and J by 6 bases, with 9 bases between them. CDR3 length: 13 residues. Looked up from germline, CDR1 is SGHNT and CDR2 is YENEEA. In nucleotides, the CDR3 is TGTGCCAGCAGCTTAAAGCGCTCTGATACGCAGTATTTT. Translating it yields CASSLKRSDTQYF.

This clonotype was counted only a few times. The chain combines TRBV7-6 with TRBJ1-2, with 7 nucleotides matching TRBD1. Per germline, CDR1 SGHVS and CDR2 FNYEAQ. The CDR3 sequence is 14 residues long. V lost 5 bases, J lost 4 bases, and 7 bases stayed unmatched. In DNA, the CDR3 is TGTGCCAGCAGCGACAGGGAATCTGGCTATGGCTACACCTTC. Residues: CASSDRESGYGYTF.

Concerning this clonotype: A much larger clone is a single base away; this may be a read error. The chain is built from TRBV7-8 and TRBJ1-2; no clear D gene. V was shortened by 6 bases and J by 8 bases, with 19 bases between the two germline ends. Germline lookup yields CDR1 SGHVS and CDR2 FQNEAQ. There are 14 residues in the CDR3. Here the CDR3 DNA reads TGTGCCAGCAGTCGAGGCACTCAGCTCGGGGGCTACACCTTC. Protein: CASSRGTQLGGYTF.

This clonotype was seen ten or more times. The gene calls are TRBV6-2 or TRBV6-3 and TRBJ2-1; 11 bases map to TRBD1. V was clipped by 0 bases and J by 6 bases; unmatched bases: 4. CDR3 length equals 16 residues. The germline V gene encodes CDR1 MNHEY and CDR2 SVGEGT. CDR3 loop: CASSYSDRGHTNEQFF. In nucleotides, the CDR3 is TGTGCCAGCAGTTACTCGGACAGGGGGCATACCAATGAGCAGTTCTTC.

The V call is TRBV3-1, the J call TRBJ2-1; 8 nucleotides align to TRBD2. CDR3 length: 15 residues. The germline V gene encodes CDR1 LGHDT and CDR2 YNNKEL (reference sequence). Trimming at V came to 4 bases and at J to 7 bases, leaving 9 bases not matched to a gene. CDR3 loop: CASSLIRLANNEQFF. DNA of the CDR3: TGTGCCAGCAGCCTGATCAGACTAGCGAATAATGAGCAGTTCTTC.

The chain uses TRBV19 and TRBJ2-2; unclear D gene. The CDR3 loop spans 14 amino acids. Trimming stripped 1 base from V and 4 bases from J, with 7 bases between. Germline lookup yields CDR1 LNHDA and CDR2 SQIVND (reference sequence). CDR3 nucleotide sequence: TGTGCCAGTAGTATAGCCAGAGTCACCGGGGAGCTGTTTTTT. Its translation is CASSIARVTGELFF. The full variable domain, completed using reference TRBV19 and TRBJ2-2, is DGGITQSPKYLFRKEGQNVTLSCEQNLNHDAMYWYRQDPGQGLRLIYYSQIVNDFQKGDIAEGYSVSREKKESFPLTVTSAQKNPTAFYLCASSIARVTGELFFGEGSRLTVL.

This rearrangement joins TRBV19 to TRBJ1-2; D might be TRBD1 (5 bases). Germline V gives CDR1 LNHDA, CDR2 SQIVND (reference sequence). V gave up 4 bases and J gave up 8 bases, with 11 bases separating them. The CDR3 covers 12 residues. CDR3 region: CASSRDGRGYTF. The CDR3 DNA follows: TGTGCCAGTAGTAGGGACGGGAGAGGCTACACCTTC.

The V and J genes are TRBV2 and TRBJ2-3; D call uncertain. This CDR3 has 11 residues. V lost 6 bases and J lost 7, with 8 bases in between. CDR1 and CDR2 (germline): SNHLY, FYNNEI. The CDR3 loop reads CASSPDYTQYF. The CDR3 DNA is TGTGCCAGCAGCCCTGACTATACGCAGTATTTT.

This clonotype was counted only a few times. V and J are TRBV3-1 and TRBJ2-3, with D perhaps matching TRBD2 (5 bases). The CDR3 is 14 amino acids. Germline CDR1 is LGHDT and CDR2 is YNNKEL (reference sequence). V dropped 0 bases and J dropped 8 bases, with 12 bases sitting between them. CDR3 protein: CASSQDYDGGTQYF. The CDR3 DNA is TGTGCCAGCAGCCAAGATTATGATGGAGGTACGCAGTATTTT.

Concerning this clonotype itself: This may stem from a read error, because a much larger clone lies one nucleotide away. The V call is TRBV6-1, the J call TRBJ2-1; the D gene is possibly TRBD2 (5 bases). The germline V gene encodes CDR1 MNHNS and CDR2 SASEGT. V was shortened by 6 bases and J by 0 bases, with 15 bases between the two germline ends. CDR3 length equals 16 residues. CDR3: CASSILDGDSYNEQFF. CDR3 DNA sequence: TGTGCCAGCAGCATACTCGACGGGGACTCCTACAATGAGCAGTTCTTC.

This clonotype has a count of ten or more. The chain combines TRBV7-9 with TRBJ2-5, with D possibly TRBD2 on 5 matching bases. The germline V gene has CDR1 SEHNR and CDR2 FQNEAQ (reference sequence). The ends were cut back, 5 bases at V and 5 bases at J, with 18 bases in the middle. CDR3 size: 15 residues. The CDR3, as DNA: TGTGCCAGCAGCCCACCTTGGACTTGGGCGGAGACCCAGTACTTC. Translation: CASSPPWTWAETQYF.

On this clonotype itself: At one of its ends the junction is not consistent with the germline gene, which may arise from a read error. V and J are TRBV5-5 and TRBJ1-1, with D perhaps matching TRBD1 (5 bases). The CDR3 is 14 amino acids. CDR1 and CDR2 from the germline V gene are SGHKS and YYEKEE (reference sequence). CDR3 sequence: CASSMTADYTETFF. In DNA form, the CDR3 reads TGTGCCAGCAGCATGACAGCTGACTACACTGAAACTTTCTTT.

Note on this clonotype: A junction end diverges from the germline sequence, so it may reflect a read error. CDR3 nucleotide sequence: TGTGCCAGCAGTTGGCAGGGGACAGCCTACGGGCAGTACTTC. It specifies CASSWQGTAYGQYF. This chain connects TRBV27 to TRBJ2-7; 7 bases map to TRBD1. The CDR3 has 14 amino acids. Germline V gives CDR1 MNHEY, CDR2 SMNVEV (reference sequence).

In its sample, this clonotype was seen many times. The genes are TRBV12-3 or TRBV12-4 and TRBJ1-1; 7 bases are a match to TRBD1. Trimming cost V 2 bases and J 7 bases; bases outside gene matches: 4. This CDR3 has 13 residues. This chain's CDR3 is CASSLRGQGEAFF. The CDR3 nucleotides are TGTGCCAGCAGTTTAAGGGGGCAGGGTGAAGCTTTCTTT.

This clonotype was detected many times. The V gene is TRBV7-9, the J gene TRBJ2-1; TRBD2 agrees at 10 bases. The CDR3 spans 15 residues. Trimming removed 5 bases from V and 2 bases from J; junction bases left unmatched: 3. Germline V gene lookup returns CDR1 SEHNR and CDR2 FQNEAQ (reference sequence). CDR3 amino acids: CASSRGLAPYNEQFF. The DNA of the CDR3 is TGTGCCAGCAGCCGGGGACTAGCGCCCTACAATGAGCAGTTCTTC.

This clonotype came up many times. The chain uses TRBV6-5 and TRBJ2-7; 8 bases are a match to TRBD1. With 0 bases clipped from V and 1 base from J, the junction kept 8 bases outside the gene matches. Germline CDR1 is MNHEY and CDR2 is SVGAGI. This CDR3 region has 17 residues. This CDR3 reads CASSYSKGQVSSYEQYF. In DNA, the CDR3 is TGTGCCAGCAGTTACTCGAAGGGACAGGTGTCATCCTACGAGCAGTACTTC.

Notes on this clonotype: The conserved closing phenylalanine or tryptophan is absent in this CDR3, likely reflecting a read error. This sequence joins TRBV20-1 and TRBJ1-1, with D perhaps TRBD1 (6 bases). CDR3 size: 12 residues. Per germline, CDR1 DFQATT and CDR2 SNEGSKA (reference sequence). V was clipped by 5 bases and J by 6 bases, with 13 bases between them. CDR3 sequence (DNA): TGCAGTGCTGGAGGGGGGCGGTCTGAAGCTTTCCTT. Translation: CSAGGGRSEAFL.

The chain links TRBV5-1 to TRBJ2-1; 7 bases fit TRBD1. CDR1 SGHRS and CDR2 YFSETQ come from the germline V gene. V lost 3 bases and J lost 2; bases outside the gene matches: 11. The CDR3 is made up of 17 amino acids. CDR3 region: CASSSPRGQPPYNEQFF. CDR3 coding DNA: TGCGCCAGCAGCTCCCCTAGGGGACAGCCACCCTACAATGAGCAGTTCTTC.

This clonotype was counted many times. The CDR3 reads CSAREEATQYF. CDR3 in DNA: TGCAGTGCTAGAGAAGAGGCCACCCAGTACTTC. The chain carries TRBV20-1 and TRBJ2-5; unclear D gene. The V end lost 0 bases, the J end lost 8 bases, and 7 bases lay between the germline ends. The germline V gene encodes CDR1 DFQATT and CDR2 SNEGSKA (reference sequence). This CDR3 region has 11 residues.